This paragraph reports one T cell receptor (beta chain). The antigen remains undetermined. The method was immunoSEQ multiplex PCR; TCRdb's version includes in-frame clones alone and lacks a portion of them. The sample consists of 160,000 or so clones, 85% to 90% of them appearing once. This entry is derived from a study of cytomegalovirus exposure and HLA in healthy donors. Donors were drawn from the approximately 110-subject validation cohort, separate from the 666-subject first cohort. Findings of the study overall: Reported performance of the classifier showed diagnosis of cytomegalovirus status with high specificity and sensitivity. The authors confirmed in vitro that a few CMV-associated chains were specific for CMV antigens. The study listed approximately 160 cytomegalovirus-associated TCR beta chains.

Per the germline V gene, CDR1 is SGHRS and CDR2 is YFSETQ. Losses at the gene ends were 0 bases for V and 3 bases for J; bases not matched to a gene: 9. This CDR3 is built from 17 residues. Sample: PBMCs. The chain employs TRBV5-1 and TRBJ2-5; 9 positions agree with TRBD2. This clonotype was obtained from a man aged 18 to 30 in good health and CMV-seronegative. The CDR3 loop is CASSLVVVAGEEETQYF. The CDR3 DNA follows: TGCGCCAGCAGCTTGGTTGTGGTAGCGGGAGAAGAAGAGACCCAGTACTTC.